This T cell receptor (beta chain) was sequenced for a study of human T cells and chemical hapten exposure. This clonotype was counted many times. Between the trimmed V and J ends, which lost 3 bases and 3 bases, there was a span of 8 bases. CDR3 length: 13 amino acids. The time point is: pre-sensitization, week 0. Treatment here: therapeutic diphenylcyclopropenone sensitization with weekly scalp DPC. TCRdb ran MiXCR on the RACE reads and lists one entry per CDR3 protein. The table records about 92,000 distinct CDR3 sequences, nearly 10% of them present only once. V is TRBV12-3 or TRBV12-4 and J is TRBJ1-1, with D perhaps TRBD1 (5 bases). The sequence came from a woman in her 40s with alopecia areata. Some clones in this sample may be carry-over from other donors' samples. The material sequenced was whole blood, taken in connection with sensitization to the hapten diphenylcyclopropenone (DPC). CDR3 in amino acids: CASSLRGDTEAFF. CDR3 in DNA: TGTGCCAGCAGTTTGCGAGGGGACACTGAAGCTTTCTTT.